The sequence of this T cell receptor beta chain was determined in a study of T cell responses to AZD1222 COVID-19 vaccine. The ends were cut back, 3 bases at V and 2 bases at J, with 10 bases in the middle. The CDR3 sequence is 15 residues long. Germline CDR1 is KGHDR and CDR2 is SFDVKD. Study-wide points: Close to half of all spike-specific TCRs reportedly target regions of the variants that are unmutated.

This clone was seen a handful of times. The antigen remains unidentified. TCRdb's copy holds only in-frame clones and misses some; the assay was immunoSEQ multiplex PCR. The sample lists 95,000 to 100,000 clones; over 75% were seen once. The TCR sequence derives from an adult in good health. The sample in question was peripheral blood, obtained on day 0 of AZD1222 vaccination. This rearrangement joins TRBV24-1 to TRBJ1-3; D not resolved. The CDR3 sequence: CATSDPHRAGNTIYF. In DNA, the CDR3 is TGTGCCACCAGTGATCCCCATAGGGCTGGAAACACCATATATTTT.